A selection of T cell receptor beta chains follows, all from one sample in a study of naive and memory T cell subsets. TCRdb recomputed calls from the 5' RACE reads with MiXCR, one row per CDR3 protein. The table has around 56,000 distinct CDR3 sequences, under 10% seen once; the top ten hold around a tenth. These receptor sequences come from a female donor in good health. Each CDR3 is given with its conserved first and last residue. The D gene is left open where the match is weak. Rows may omit the clone size; those that give it use once, few, many or a size class.

NA | TRBJ1-5 | NA | TRBV5-1 | CASSLVRQPQHF | TGCGCCAGCAGCTTGGTCCGTCAGCCCCAGCATTTT
NA | TRBJ2-3 | NA | TRBV9 | CASSVDGNPTDTQYF | TGTGCCAGCAGCGTAGACGGGAACCCCACAGATACGCAGTATTTT
once | TRBJ2-5 | TRBD2 | TRBV5-1 | CASSFPRAGGSLTQYF | TGCGCCAGCAGCTTCCCCAGGGCGGGGGGCTCTTTGACCCAGTACTTC
many | TRBJ1-2 | NA | TRBV5-6 | CASSQSYGYTF | TGTGCCAGCAGCCAATCCTATGGCTACACCTTC
NA | TRBJ2-3 | TRBD2 | TRBV6-2/TRBV6-3 | CASSENPGLAGRPDTQYF | TGTGCCAGCAGTGAGAATCCGGGACTAGCGGGGAGGCCAGATACGCAGTATTTT
many | TRBJ2-7 | NA | TRBV12-3/TRBV12-4 | CAIGQPEVEQYF | TGTGCCATCGGACAGCCGGAAGTCGAGCAGTACTTC
many | TRBJ2-5 | TRBD2 | TRBV25-1 | CASSETSGVGETQYF | TGTGCCAGCAGTGAAACTAGCGGGGTTGGTGAGACCCAGTACTTC
many | TRBJ1-1 | NA | TRBV28 | CASSENRVNTEAFF | TGTGCCAGCTCGGAAAATCGGGTGAACACTGAAGCTTTCTTT
few | TRBJ1-5 | NA | TRBV12-3/TRBV12-4 | CASSFFPGAGNQPQHF | TGTGCCAGCAGTTTTTTTCCGGGGGCCGGCAATCAGCCCCAGCATTTT
few | TRBJ2-5 | TRBD2 | TRBV4-3 | CASSQEVAGVRETQYF | TGCGCCAGCAGCCAAGAAGTAGCGGGGGTTCGAGAGACCCAGTACTTC
few | TRBJ2-1 | NA | TRBV3-1 | CASSQTDSYNEQFF | TGTGCCAGCAGCCAGACCGACTCCTACAATGAGCAGTTCTTC
many | TRBJ1-6 | NA | TRBV20-1 | CSARGNSPLHF | TGCAGTGCTAGAGGGAATTCACCCCTCCACTTT
few | TRBJ1-2 | NA | TRBV5-5 | CASSLARREYGYTF | TGTGCCAGCAGCTTGGCGCGGCGGGAATATGGCTACACCTTC
many | TRBJ1-3 | NA | TRBV5-8 | CASSWPAAGSGNTIYF | TGTGCCAGCAGCTGGCCGGCAGCAGGCTCTGGAAACACCATATATTTT
many | TRBJ1-1 | NA | TRBV5-1 | CASSLFRGETEAFF | TGCGCCAGCAGCTTGTTTCGGGGTGAGACTGAAGCTTTCTTT
many | TRBJ1-5 | NA | TRBV18 | CASSPAPAGYNQPQHF | TGTGCCAGCTCACCGGCTCCGGCAGGGTATAATCAGCCCCAGCATTTT
few | TRBJ2-7 | NA | TRBV20-1 | CSAPLLASGSYEQYF | TGCAGTGCTCCCCTCCTCGCATCTGGTTCCTACGAGCAGTACTTC
NA | TRBJ2-1 | TRBD2 | TRBV14 | CDSSRALAGGQGEQFF | TGTGACAGCAGCCGCGCACTAGCGGGGGGGCAAGGTGAGCAGTTCTTC
NA | TRBJ2-1 | NA | TRBV11-2 | CASSFSQFNEQFF | TGTGCCAGCAGCTTCTCTCAGTTCAATGAGCAGTTCTTC
NA | TRBJ2-3 | NA | TRBV9 | CASSVILGGTDTQYF | TGTGCCAGCAGCGTAATTCTGGGAGGCACAGATACGCAGTATTTT
few | TRBJ2-1 | NA | TRBV7-3 | CASSYLGTQKYNEQFF | TGTGCCAGCAGCTACTTAGGGACACAAAAGTACAATGAGCAGTTCTTC
many | TRBJ2-3 | TRBD2 | TRBV20-1 | CSAIGLAGTRDTQYF | TGCAGTGCTATCGGACTAGCGGGGACGAGAGATACGCAGTATTTT
NA | TRBJ1-5 | NA | TRBV4-2 | CASSQDQGEGNQPQHF | TGTGCCAGCAGCCAAGATCAGGGTGAGGGCAATCAGCCCCAGCATTTT
NA | TRBJ2-3 | TRBD1 | TRBV5-4 | CASRGQGTDTQYF | TGTGCCAGCAGAGGACAGGGGACAGATACGCAGTATTTT
many | TRBJ1-2 | NA | TRBV6-5 | CASSYLARAHYGYTF | TGTGCCAGCAGTTACTTGGCCCGAGCTCACTATGGCTACACCTTC
few | TRBJ1-1 | NA | TRBV7-6 | CASSLVARWMNTEAFF | TGTGCCAGCAGCTTAGTGGCCAGGTGGATGAACACTGAAGCTTTCTTT
NA | TRBJ2-3 | NA | TRBV7-3 | CASSLSSVSTDTQYF | TGTGCCAGCAGCTTATCCAGCGTTAGCACAGATACGCAGTATTTT
many | TRBJ1-4 | NA | TRBV28 | CASSDRLGSLGYATNEKLFF | TGTGCCAGCAGTGATAGACTAGGGAGCCTCGGTTATGCAACTAATGAAAAACTGTTTTTT
few | TRBJ1-2 | NA | TRBV19 | CATHERGYTF | TGTGCCACCCACGAGCGAGGCTACACCTTC
many | TRBJ1-6 | NA | TRBV11-2 | CASSHLPGNSPLHF | TGTGCCAGCAGCCATCTACCAGGGAATTCACCCCTCCACTTT
NA | TRBJ2-3 | NA | TRBV6-2/TRBV6-3 | CASSRLGGGPADTQYF | TGTGCCAGCAGCCGCTTGGGGGGGGGGCCCGCAGATACGCAGTATTTT